Each of the 28 T cell receptor beta chains below was sequenced from the same sample in a study of blood T cell repertoires in COVID-19. Here immunoSEQ multiplex PCR was the method, and the copy in TCRdb shows in-frame clones only, minus some. The sample records 95,000 to 110,000 clones, around nine tenths being singletons. The sequencing sample was made of peripheral blood. The source of these receptors is a human donor in a cohort sampled during active COVID-19.

The V and J genes are TRBV5-4 and TRBJ1-3; tentatively, D is TRBD1 (5 bases). Looked up from germline, CDR1 is SGHNT and CDR2 is YYREEE (reference sequence). The germline V and J ends were trimmed by 3 bases and 4 bases, with 17 bases remaining between them. The length of the CDR3 is 16 residues. The DNA of the CDR3 is TGTGCCAGCAGCTGGGGAGCGGGAGGGGTCGGAAACACCATATATTTT. Its translation is CASSWGAGGVGNTIYF. The whole variable domain, remainder taken from reference TRBV5-4 and TRBJ1-3, is ETGVTQSPTHLIKTRGQQVTLRCSSQSGHNTVSWYQQALGQGPQFIFQYYREEENGRGNFPPRFSGLQFPNYSSELNVNALELDDSALYLCASSWGAGGVGNTIYFGEGSWLTVV.

This clone occurred a few times. The rearrangement joins TRBV28 to TRBJ1-3, with D perhaps TRBD1 (5 bases). The V and J ends lost 10 bases and 9 bases respectively, with 16 bases between them. CDR1 and CDR2 (germline): MDHEN, SYDVKM. The CDR3 is made up of 12 amino acids. CDR3 protein: CATLRGGGTIYF. As DNA, the CDR3 is TGTGCCACCCTCCGTGGGGGGGGCACCATATATTTT.

This sequence joins TRBV6-6 and TRBJ1-2; no definite D call. Trimming removed 0 bases from V and 6 bases from J, with 11 bases in between. Germline V lookup: CDR1 MNHNY, CDR2 SVGAGI (reference sequence). The CDR3 extends over 14 amino acids. This CDR3 reads CASSYSRISNGYTF. The CDR3 nucleotides are TGTGCCAGCAGTTACTCGAGGATCAGTAATGGCTACACCTTC.

The chain employs TRBV5-4 and TRBJ2-5; D might be TRBD2 (9 bases). V dropped 4 bases and J dropped 2 bases, with 21 bases sitting between them. Germline-derived CDR1 and CDR2 are SGHNT and YYREEE (reference sequence). CDR3 length equals 17 residues. The CDR3: CASSTGGTSGLQETQYF. The CDR3 DNA reads TGTGCCAGCAGCACAGGGGGTACTAGCGGGTTGCAAGAGACCCAGTACTTC.

The rearrangement uses TRBV28 and TRBJ2-3; D possibly corresponds to TRBD2 (6 bases). The germline CDR1 and CDR2 sequences are MDHEN and SYDVKM. V gave up 5 bases and J gave up 2 bases, with 20 bases separating them. The CDR3 has 17 residues. CDR3 amino acids: CASSTQPGSPHTDTQYF. The CDR3, as DNA: TGTGCCAGCAGTACTCAACCCGGGAGCCCCCACACAGATACGCAGTATTTT.

The gene calls are TRBV11-2 and TRBJ1-2, with D possibly being TRBD1 (5 bases). Germline values: CDR1 SGHAT, CDR2 FQNNGV. Between the trimmed V and J ends, which lost 5 bases and 8 bases, there was a span of 18 bases. The CDR3 extends over 14 amino acids. The CDR3 sequence: CASSPIGGGKGYTF. The CDR3 nucleotides are TGTGCCAGCAGCCCAATTGGGGGGGGAAAGGGCTACACCTTC.

The chain links TRBV6-2 or TRBV6-3 to TRBJ2-7; D perhaps matches TRBD1 (6 bases). The germline V gene has CDR1 MNHEY and CDR2 SVGEGT. With 4 bases removed from V and 5 bases from J, the gap between germline ends came to 15 bases. CDR3 size: 14 residues. The CDR3 sequence is CASSFDRIGDEQYF. The CDR3, as DNA: TGTGCCAGCAGTTTCGACAGGATCGGGGACGAGCAGTACTTC.

This chain connects TRBV5-1 to TRBJ2-2; 7 bases match TRBD1. CDR1 is SGHRS, CDR2 YFSETQ, per germline. The CDR3 length is 17 residues. Germline trimming cut 6 bases from V and 5 bases from J; bases unmatched to any gene: 16. CDR3 in DNA: TGCGCCAGCACCTCGGGACAGAAAACCCCGGGGACCGGGGAGCTGTTTTTT. Its translation: CASTSGQKTPGTGELFF.

This clone has just one count. The J gene is TRBJ2-7, the V gene TRBV11-1; D remains ambiguous. CDR3 length: 14 residues. Germline V gives CDR1 SGHAT, CDR2 FQDESV (reference sequence). The V and J ends lost 1 base and 0 bases respectively, with 7 bases between them. CDR3 loop: CASSLGGFSYEQYF. CDR3 nucleotides: TGTGCCAGCAGCTTAGGCGGATTCTCCTACGAGCAGTACTTC.

The V call is TRBV5-4, the J call TRBJ2-3; 8 nucleotides agree with TRBD2. This CDR3 is built from 14 residues. After removal of 1 base from V and 7 bases from J, the junction contained 5 bases not matched to a gene. Germline values: CDR1 SGHNT, CDR2 YYREEE (reference sequence). CDR3 in amino acids: CASSLSGGAYTQYF. As DNA, the CDR3 is TGTGCCAGCAGCTTGAGCGGGGGCGCGTATACGCAGTATTTT.

This rearrangement joins TRBV28 to TRBJ2-1; a possible D gene is TRBD2 (5 bases). The CDR3 is 14 residues long. Germline V gives CDR1 MDHEN, CDR2 SYDVKM. Trimming pared 7 bases from V and 2 bases from J, leaving 12 bases between. This CDR3 is CASTYLRAYNEQFF. As DNA, the CDR3 is TGTGCCAGCACATACTTGCGGGCCTACAATGAGCAGTTCTTC. Full variable domain (remainder filled in from reference TRBV28 and TRBJ2-1): DVKVTQSSRYLVKRTGEKVFLECVQDMDHENMFWYRQDPGLGLRLIYFSYDVKMKEKGDIPEGYSVSREKKERFSLILESASTNQTSMYLCASTYLRAYNEQFFGPGTRLTVL.

The chain recombines TRBV5-4 with TRBJ2-1, with TRBD2 matching 11 bases. V lost 5 bases, J lost 4 bases, and 5 bases stayed unmatched. The CDR3 runs 15 residues. Germline-derived CDR1 and CDR2 are SGHNT and YYREEE (reference sequence). CDR3 amino acids: CASRELAGVYNEQFF. CDR3 coding DNA: TGTGCCAGCAGAGAACTAGCGGGGGTGTACAATGAGCAGTTCTTC.

The genes are TRBV7-8 and TRBJ1-3, with 7 bases aligning to TRBD1. Germline V gene lookup returns CDR1 SGHVS and CDR2 FQNEAQ. V was clipped by 5 bases and J by 2 bases; unmatched bases: 6. CDR3 length: 15 residues. CDR3 DNA: TGTGCCAGCAGCCAGGGGGGGAGACCTGGAAACACCATATATTTT. Residues: CASSQGGRPGNTIYF.

The V call is TRBV4-1, the J call TRBJ2-1, with TRBD1 identical over 9 bases. V was pared by 1 base and J by 7 bases, with 8 bases of the junction left unmatched. The germline V gene has CDR1 MGHRA and CDR2 YSYEKL. This CDR3 is built from 16 residues. In DNA, the CDR3 is TGCGCCAGCAGCCAAGGACCGGGACAGGGACAGAATGAGCAGTTCTTC. Translated, it gives CASSQGPGQGQNEQFF.

The chain carries TRBV27 and TRBJ2-5; D possibly corresponds to TRBD2 (6 bases). There are 13 residues in the CDR3. V lost 5 bases, J lost 5 bases, and 12 bases lay in between. Germline values: CDR1 MNHEY, CDR2 SMNVEV (reference sequence). CDR3 DNA sequence: TGTGCCAGCAGTGGCGGGATAGATGAGACCCAGTACTTC. The encoded protein is CASSGGIDETQYF.

The J gene is TRBJ2-1, the V gene TRBV7-3, with 10 bases that match TRBD2. The V gene end was trimmed by 2 bases and the J gene end by 0 bases; junction bases not matched to a gene: 16. The CDR3 has 21 residues. In germline, CDR1 is SGHTA, CDR2 FQGTGA. In DNA, the CDR3 is TGTGCCAGCAGCTTAGTCTCCTCTAGCGGGGGACCACTTAGCTCCTACAATGAGCAGTTCTTC. Translated, it gives CASSLVSSSGGPLSSYNEQFF.

J is TRBJ2-7 and V is TRBV9; 10 bases align to TRBD1. V dropped 2 bases and J dropped 7; count of bases not matched to a gene: 9. Germline V gene sequence: CDR1 SGDLS, CDR2 YYNGEE. The CDR3 is 15 residues long. CDR3 in DNA: TGTGCCAGCAGCGTCCTAGAGGGGACAGGGGAAGAGCAGTACTTC. Protein: CASSVLEGTGEEQYF.

This sequence joins TRBV6-2 or TRBV6-3 and TRBJ2-1; D remains ambiguous. The germline gives CDR1 MNHEY, CDR2 SVGEGT. The ends were cut back, 4 bases at V and 6 bases at J, with 13 bases in the middle. There are 14 residues in the CDR3. The CDR3 sequence is CASSLRRQVNEQFF. The CDR3 nucleotides are TGTGCCAGCAGTTTAAGGCGTCAGGTCAATGAGCAGTTCTTC.

The chain couples TRBV5-4 to TRBJ2-3; 7 positions match TRBD2. Germline-derived CDR1 and CDR2 are SGHNT and YYREEE (reference sequence). Trimming took 4 bases from V and 6 from J; bases not matched to a gene: 5. The CDR3 has 13 amino acids. CDR3 in amino acids: CASSGRAQDTQYF. The CDR3 DNA reads TGTGCCAGCAGCGGGAGGGCGCAGGATACGCAGTATTTT.

The chain has TRBV5-6 and TRBJ1-4; the match to TRBD1 covers 9 bases. Germline CDR1 and CDR2: SGHDT and YYEEEE. The CDR3 has 15 amino acids. V gave up 3 bases and J gave up 5 bases; unmatched junction bases: 5. The CDR3 region has the DNA TGTGCCAGCAGCTCCTACAGGGGGCGCAATGAAAAACTGTTTTTT. It is translated as CASSSYRGRNEKLFF.

In its sample, this clone was seen many times. The chain recombines TRBV30 with TRBJ1-2; 10 bases line up with TRBD1. The V gene end was trimmed by 3 bases and the J gene end by 2 bases; junction bases not matched to a gene: 6. This CDR3 is built from 15 residues. CDR1 is GTSNPN, CDR2 SVGIG, per germline (reference sequence). Here the CDR3 DNA reads TGTGCCTGGAGGACCCTGACAGGGGGCAACTATGGCTACACCTTC. Translated, it gives CAWRTLTGGNYGYTF.

CDR3 coding DNA: TGTGCCAGCAGCCCTGGACAGGGGTTCGAAAACATTCAGTACTTC. This codes for CASSPGQGFENIQYF. V gene TRBV9 combines with J gene TRBJ2-4, with 9 bases aligning to TRBD1. V shed 4 bases, J shed 5 bases, and the junction held 7 bases outside the gene matches. CDR3 length: 15 amino acids. Germline assignment: CDR1 SGDLS and CDR2 YYNGEE.

V gene TRBV18 combines with J gene TRBJ1-4, with D unresolved. The germline V gene has CDR1 KGHSH and CDR2 LQKENI. The CDR3 spans 14 residues. V lost 3 bases to trimming and J lost 5 bases, with 10 bases between them. CDR3 protein: CASSPVQPNEKLFF. The CDR3 region has the DNA TGTGCCAGCTCACCGGTACAACCGAATGAAAAACTGTTTTTT.

The chain combines TRBV4-3 with TRBJ2-3; TRBD2 matches at 10 bases. Germline V gene sequence: CDR1 LGHNA, CDR2 YSLEER. Trimming at V came to 4 bases and at J to 6 bases, leaving 22 bases not matched to a gene. This CDR3 is built from 20 residues. CDR3 in DNA: TGCGCCAGCAGCCGGATTGGGAAGAAGCGGGGGGGGCCTGGTTTGGATACGCAGTATTTT. Its translation is CASSRIGKKRGGPGLDTQYF.

As to this clone: A read error may account for a junction end that differs from germline. The V gene is TRBV27, the J gene TRBJ1-1, with 7 bases that match TRBD1. Germline CDR1 is MNHEY and CDR2 is SMNVEV (reference sequence). This CDR3 spans 15 amino acids. The CDR3 sequence is CASSLWARGNSEAFF. CDR3 in DNA: TGTGCCAGCAGTTTATGGGCCAGGGGGAACTCTGAAGCTTTCTTT.

The chain is built from TRBV11-3 and TRBJ2-1; 10 bases align to TRBD1. Germline trimming cut 5 bases from V and 7 bases from J; bases unmatched to any gene: 5. Germline values: CDR1 SGHNT, CDR2 YENEEA. This CDR3 has 14 residues. The CDR3 nucleotides are TGTGCCAGCAGCCCGCGGACAGGGGGAAATGAGCAGTTCTTC. The encoded protein is CASSPRTGGNEQFF. Full variable domain (outside the CDR3, taken from reference TRBV11-3 and TRBJ2-1): EAGVVQSPRYKIIEKKQPVAFWCNPISGHNTLYWYLQNLGQGPELLIRYENEEAVDDSQLPKDRFSAERLKGVDSTLKIQPAELGDSAVYLCASSPRTGGNEQFFGPGTRLTVL.

This clone was counted a single time. J is TRBJ1-2 and V is TRBV15; D possibly corresponds to TRBD1 (5 bases). The CDR3 consists of 17 residues. CDR1 is LNHNV, CDR2 YYDKDF, per germline (reference sequence). The ends were cut back, 1 base at V and 0 bases at J, with 15 bases in the middle. The CDR3 sequence is CATSRGQGRLSNYGYTF. The CDR3 DNA reads as TGTGCCACCAGCAGAGGTCAGGGAAGACTTTCTAACTATGGCTACACCTTC.

This rearrangement joins TRBV6-5 to TRBJ2-1; 7 bases align to TRBD1. The CDR3 sequence is 16 residues long. With V trimmed by 0 bases and J by 2 bases, 4 bases remained unmatched. Germline-derived CDR1 and CDR2 are MNHEY and SVGAGI. Here the CDR3 DNA reads TGTGCCAGCAGTTACTCGACAGGGAAGCCCTACAATGAGCAGTTCTTC. Protein: CASSYSTGKPYNEQFF.